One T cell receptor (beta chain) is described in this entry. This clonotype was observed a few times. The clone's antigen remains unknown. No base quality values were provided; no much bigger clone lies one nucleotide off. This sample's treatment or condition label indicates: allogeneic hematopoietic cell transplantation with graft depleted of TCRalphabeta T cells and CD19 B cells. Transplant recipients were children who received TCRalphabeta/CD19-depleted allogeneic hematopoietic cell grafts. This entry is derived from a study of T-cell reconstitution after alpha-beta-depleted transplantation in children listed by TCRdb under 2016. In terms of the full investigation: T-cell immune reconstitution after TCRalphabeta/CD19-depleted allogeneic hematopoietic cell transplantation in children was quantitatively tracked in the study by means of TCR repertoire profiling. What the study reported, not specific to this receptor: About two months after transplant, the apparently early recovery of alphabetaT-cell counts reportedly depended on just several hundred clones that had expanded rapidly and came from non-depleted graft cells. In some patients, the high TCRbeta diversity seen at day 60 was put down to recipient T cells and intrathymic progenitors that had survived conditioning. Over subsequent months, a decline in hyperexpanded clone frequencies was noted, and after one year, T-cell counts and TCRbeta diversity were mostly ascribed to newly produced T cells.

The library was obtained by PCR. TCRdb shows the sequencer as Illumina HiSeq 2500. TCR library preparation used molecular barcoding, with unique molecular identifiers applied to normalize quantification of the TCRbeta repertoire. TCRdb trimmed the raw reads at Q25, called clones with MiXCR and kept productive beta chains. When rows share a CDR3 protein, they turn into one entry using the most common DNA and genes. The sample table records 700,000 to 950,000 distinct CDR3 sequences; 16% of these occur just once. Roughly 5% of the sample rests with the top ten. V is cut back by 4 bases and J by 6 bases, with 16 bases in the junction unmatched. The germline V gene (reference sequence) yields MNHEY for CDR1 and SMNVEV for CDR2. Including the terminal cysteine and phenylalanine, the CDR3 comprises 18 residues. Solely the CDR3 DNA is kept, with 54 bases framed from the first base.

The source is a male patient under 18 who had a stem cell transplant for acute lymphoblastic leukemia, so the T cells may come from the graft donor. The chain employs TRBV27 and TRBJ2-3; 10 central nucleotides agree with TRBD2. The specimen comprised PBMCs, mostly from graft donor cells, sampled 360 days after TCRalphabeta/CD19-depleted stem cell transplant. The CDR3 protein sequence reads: CASSWSALWLAGVDTQYF. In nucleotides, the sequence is TGTGCCAGCAGTTGGAGCGCCTTATGGCTAGCGGGAGTGGATACGCAGTATTTT.